This TCR beta chain came from a study of control samples from healthy donors and cancer patients. The protocol was immunoSEQ multiplex PCR, while the TCRdb copy is restricted to in-frame clones and leaves out a portion. Of about 86,000 clones listed, roughly nine tenths are singletons. Germline V gives CDR1 MNHEY, CDR2 SVGEGT. With 5 bases removed from V and 5 bases from J, the gap between germline ends came to 9 bases. The length of the CDR3 is 12 residues. This TCR derives from a woman in her forties or fifties with colorectal cancer. This chain uses TRBV6-2 or TRBV6-3 with TRBJ2-5; possible D gene TRBD1, 6 bases. The sequenced sample consisted of PBMCs. DNA of the CDR3: TGTGCCAGCAGTCAGGGGCAGGAGACCCAGTACTTC. Amino acid sequence: CASSQGQETQYF.